The 27 T cell receptor beta chains below were found in one sample sequenced in a study of CD8 T cells in ankylosing spondylitis. These TCRs are of unknown antigen specificity. TCRdb re-derived calls from the 5' RACE reads in MiXCR, one entry per CDR3 protein. This table has roughly 350,000 distinct CDR3 sequences, roughly 8% appearing once. Points from the study as a whole: Apparently characteristic of ankylosing spondylitis blood was a TCR beta motif (under ten highly homologous variants).

Sequencing input: blood, either unsorted or a sorted T cell fraction (not recorded which). These receptors originate from a male donor with ankylosing spondylitis.

This clonotype has only a few counts. This chain links TRBV29-1 with TRBJ1-4, with TRBD1 matching 7 bases. Germline CDR1 reads SQVTM; CDR2 reads ANQGSEA. There are 12 residues in the CDR3. The V gene end was trimmed by 6 bases and the J gene end by 6 bases; junction bases not matched to a gene: 4. CDR3 DNA sequence: TGCAGCGTGAATACAGGGGATGAAAAACTGTTTTTT. This translates into CSVNTGDEKLFF.

This clonotype was counted between two and nine times. The CDR3 sequence is CASSLYSGSDTQYF. The CDR3, as DNA: TGCGCCAGCAGCTTGTATAGCGGGAGTGATACGCAGTATTTT. V and J are TRBV5-1 and TRBJ2-3, with 9 bases aligning to TRBD2. V lost 1 base and J lost 6; bases outside the gene matches: 3. The germline V gene has CDR1 SGHRS and CDR2 YFSETQ. The CDR3 sequence is 14 residues long.

The chain has TRBV6-5 and TRBJ1-2; D may be TRBD1 (5 bases). This CDR3 is built from 13 residues. Germline lookup yields CDR1 MNHEY and CDR2 SVGAGI. V lost 2 bases, J lost 8 bases, and 12 bases lay in between. The CDR3 DNA sequence: TGTGCCAGCAGTTACGGTGGGGGTGGCGGCTACACCTTC. It specifies CASSYGGGGGYTF.

This clonotype occurred a few times. The V call is TRBV19, the J call TRBJ2-7; TRBD2 agrees at 15 bases. CDR3 length: 14 residues. The V gene end was trimmed by 8 bases and the J gene end by 2 bases; junction bases not matched to a gene: 1. The germline CDR1 and CDR2 sequences are LNHDA and SQIVND (reference sequence). This chain's CDR3 is CASGLAGGPYEQYF. The CDR3, as DNA: TGTGCCAGTGGACTAGCGGGAGGGCCCTACGAGCAGTACTTC.

The V gene is TRBV12-3 or TRBV12-4, the J gene TRBJ2-5; D gene uncertain. Deletions cut 6 bases from V and 5 bases from J, with 13 bases between. The CDR3 extends over 13 amino acids. The CDR3 DNA follows: TGTGCCAGCAGCCGCGGAGCCCCGGAGACCCAGTACTTC. Translating it yields CASSRGAPETQYF.

This clonotype was observed a few times. The V and J genes are TRBV5-1 and TRBJ1-1; possibly TRBD1 for D (6 bases). Trimming removed 5 bases from V and 7 bases from J, with 12 bases in between. This CDR3 comprises 12 residues. Germline V gene sequence: CDR1 SGHRS, CDR2 YFSETQ. The CDR3 reads CASREGGSEAFF. CDR3 DNA sequence: TGCGCCAGCAGGGAAGGGGGGAGTGAAGCTTTCTTT. Looking up the rest from reference TRBV5-1 and TRBJ1-1 gives the full variable domain: KAGVTQTPRYLIKTRGQQVTLSCSPISGHRSVSWYQQTPGQGLQFLFEYFSETQRNKGNFPGRFSGRQFSNSRSEMNVSTLELGDSALYLCASREGGSEAFFGQGTRLTVV.

This clonotype was counted ten times or more. DNA of the CDR3: TGCGCCAGCAGCCAAGATCCTAAGACAGTCAAAAAGGGTGGGGAAGATCAGCCCCAGCATTTT. Encoded protein: CASSQDPKTVKKGGEDQPQHF. The chain carries TRBV4-1 and TRBJ1-5, with D perhaps TRBD1 (5 bases). The CDR3 is made up of 21 amino acids. The germline V gene has CDR1 MGHRA and CDR2 YSYEKL. Trimming cost V 0 bases and J 5 bases, with 29 bases left between them.

The genes are TRBV7-2 and TRBJ2-1, with TRBD2 matching 10 bases. CDR1 and CDR2 (germline): SGHTA, FQGNSA. Trimming at V came to 5 bases and at J to 4 bases, leaving 5 bases not matched to a gene. The CDR3 is 15 residues long. The DNA of the CDR3 is TGTGCCAGCAGCCGAGGGACTAGCGCGTACAATGAGCAGTTCTTC. Translating it yields CASSRGTSAYNEQFF.

Of note for this clonotype: The CDR3 end shows no conserved phenylalanine or tryptophan, and so a read error is likely. This chain links TRBV5-1 with TRBJ2-4; no clear D. The CDR3 has 13 residues. V was cut by 3 bases and J by 5 bases, with 9 bases left in between. The germline CDR1 and CDR2 sequences are SGHRS and YFSETQ. The CDR3 DNA reads as TGCGCCAGCAGCTGGGATATCGAAAACATTCAGTACTAC. Residues: CASSWDIENIQYY.

This clonotype showed up many times. The rearrangement links TRBV12-3 or TRBV12-4 to TRBJ1-2; D gene ambiguous. There are 15 residues in the CDR3. With 4 bases removed from V and 1 base from J, the gap between germline ends came to 13 bases. The CDR3 here is CASSSRDPFNYGYTF. The DNA of the CDR3 is TGTGCCAGCAGTTCCCGGGATCCTTTTAACTATGGCTACACCTTC.

This clonotype has only a few counts. The rearrangement joins TRBV6-1 to TRBJ2-7; 12 bases align to TRBD2. Germline V gene sequence: CDR1 MNHNS, CDR2 SASEGT. This CDR3 spans 13 amino acids. V shed 10 bases and J 5 bases; nucleotides not matched to a gene: 6. CDR3 amino acids: CATRTSGNNEQYF. CDR3 DNA: TGTGCCACCAGGACTAGCGGGAATAACGAGCAGTACTTC.

This clonotype was seen at least ten times. The chain is built from TRBV11-3 and TRBJ2-3; either TRBD1 or TRBD2 may supply D (5 bases each). The CDR3 runs 17 residues. The V end was cut by 5 bases, the J end by 2 bases, with 20 bases between. Germline assignment: CDR1 SGHNT and CDR2 YENEEA. CDR3 nucleotide sequence: TGTGCCAGCAGCCCTGGCTGGGACCGACACCTCACAGATACGCAGTATTTT. Translation: CASSPGWDRHLTDTQYF.

Written as DNA, the CDR3 is TGTGCCAGCAGCTCCCTGGGTCGAAACTATGGCTACACCTTC. Translating it yields CASSSLGRNYGYTF. The V call is TRBV5-6, the J call TRBJ1-2; D is unclear. CDR3 size: 14 residues. CDR1 and CDR2 (germline): SGHDT, YYEEEE. Trimming took off 3 bases at V and 2 bases at J, with 11 bases between the two ends.

V usage is TRBV7-9 and J usage is TRBJ2-7; a possible D gene is TRBD1 (5 bases). The germline gives CDR1 SEHNR, CDR2 FQNEAQ (reference sequence). This CDR3 has 14 amino acids. V was pared by 5 bases and J by 3 bases, with 14 bases between. CDR3 nucleotide sequence: TGTGCCAGCAGCCAATCTCGACAGTTCTACGAGCAGTACTTC. Protein sequence: CASSQSRQFYEQYF.

About this clonotype itself: A much more abundant neighbour one base away suggests this may be a read error. V gene TRBV5-1 combines with J gene TRBJ2-1, with 13 bases matching TRBD2. The CDR3 has 16 amino acids. Germline CDR1 and CDR2: SGHRS and YFSETQ. The CDR3 sequence is CASSSLTSGRKNEQSF. The DNA for the CDR3 is TGCGCCAGCAGCTCGCTGACTAGCGGGAGGAAGAATGAGCAGTCCTTC.

This clonotype showed up many times. The J gene is TRBJ2-3, the V gene TRBV5-1; 10 bases agree with TRBD2. The CDR3 runs 16 residues. Germline V gene data show CDR1 as SGHRS and CDR2 as YFSETQ. Trimming cost V 4 bases and J 4 bases; bases outside gene matches: 9. The CDR3 DNA sequence: TGCGCCAGCAGCACCTTAGCGGGAGGAGGATCAGATACGCAGTATTTT. Translating it yields CASSTLAGGGSDTQYF.

This clonotype has a count of ten or more. The chain carries TRBV4-2 and TRBJ2-2; TRBD2 matches at 12 bases. Looked up from germline, CDR1 is LGHNA and CDR2 is YNFKEQ. The trim removed 4 bases at V and 5 bases at J, leaving 11 bases unmatched. The length of the CDR3 is 18 residues. CDR3 nucleotides: TGTGCCAGCAGCCGACCTACACTAGCGGGGGGTTCAACCGGGGAGCTGTTTTTT. This encodes CASSRPTLAGGSTGELFF.

This clonotype has more than one count but fewer than ten. The chain uses TRBV7-3 and TRBJ2-3; tentatively, D is TRBD2 (6 bases). Germline loops: CDR1 SGHTA, CDR2 FQGTGA. V was trimmed by 4 bases and J by 0 bases, leaving 14 bases between them. The CDR3 runs 16 residues. CDR3 DNA sequence: TGTGCCAGCAGCTCAGCGGGCGGGGCGAGCACAGATACGCAGTATTTT. This gives the protein CASSSAGGASTDTQYF.

This clonotype was observed a few times. J is TRBJ2-7 and V is TRBV19; TRBD1 might be the D (5 bases). The CDR3 consists of 14 residues. Per the germline V gene, CDR1 is LNHDA and CDR2 is SQIVND (reference sequence). V was trimmed by 9 bases and J by 0 bases, leaving 15 bases between them. The CDR3 loop reads CASSPGISSYEQYF. DNA of the CDR3: TGTGCCAGCAGCCCAGGGATTAGCTCCTACGAGCAGTACTTC.

V is TRBV21-1 and J is TRBJ2-7; TRBD2 reflects the table's D call only, with no check against the DNA. TRBV21-1 is a recognized pseudogene. The CDR3 length is 18 residues. As DNA, the CDR3 is TGTGCCAGCAGCAAAGTAAGCCGCGTTTTAGCGGGCGGCTACGAGCAGTACTTC. Its protein is CASSKVSRVLAGGYEQYF.

This clonotype was counted between two and nine times. The chain couples TRBV7-9 to TRBJ2-5; 8 bases map to TRBD2. With 1 base clipped from V and 1 base from J, the junction kept 8 bases outside the gene matches. CDR1 is SEHNR, CDR2 FQNEAQ, per germline (reference sequence). The CDR3 loop spans 17 amino acids. This CDR3 reads CASSLEPLLAAQETQYF. The CDR3 region has the DNA TGTGCCAGCAGCTTAGAACCTCTACTAGCGGCCCAAGAGACCCAGTACTTC.

This clonotype was seen at least ten times. V usage is TRBV5-1 and J usage is TRBJ2-7; D may be TRBD1 (5 bases). The V gene lost 2 bases and the J gene lost 1 base, with 10 bases spanning the gap. The CDR3 totals 14 residues. CDR1 and CDR2 from the germline V gene are SGHRS and YFSETQ. CDR3 sequence: CASSFTTDSYEQYF. As DNA, the CDR3 is TGCGCCAGCAGCTTCACGACAGATTCCTACGAGCAGTACTTC.

The gene calls are TRBV5-5 and TRBJ2-5; tentatively, D is TRBD2 (6 bases). The CDR3 totals 14 residues. Germline V gene sequence: CDR1 SGHKS, CDR2 YYEKEE (reference sequence). V lost 4 bases to trimming and J lost 5 bases, with 15 bases between them. The DNA of the CDR3 is TGTGCCAGCAGCCCCGGGAGCGGTGCGGAGACCCAGTACTTC. Translated: CASSPGSGAETQYF.

In DNA, the CDR3 is TGTGCCACCAGCAGAGATTTTTCACCCCTCCACTTT. It specifies CATSRDFSPLHF. The rearrangement links TRBV15 to TRBJ1-6; unclear D gene. The CDR3 sequence is 12 residues long. Deletions cut 0 bases from V and 9 bases from J, with 3 bases between. Germline CDR1 reads LNHNV; CDR2 reads YYDKDF (reference sequence).

V gene TRBV4-1 combines with J gene TRBJ1-5, with D maybe TRBD1 (6 bases). V lost 1 base, J lost 2 bases, and 9 bases lay in between. Per the germline V gene, CDR1 is MGHRA and CDR2 is YSYEKL. The CDR3 extends over 15 amino acids. Here the CDR3 reads CASSQGAGGNQPQHF. The CDR3, as DNA: TGCGCCAGCAGCCAAGGGGCAGGGGGCAATCAGCCCCAGCATTTT.

The V call is TRBV7-9, the J call TRBJ2-7, with 10 bases that match TRBD2. The CDR3 loop spans 17 amino acids. Trimming removed 2 bases from V and 2 bases from J; junction bases left unmatched: 9. Germline V gives CDR1 SEHNR, CDR2 FQNEAQ (reference sequence). Here the CDR3 reads CASSLRLAGALTYEQYF. CDR3 bases: TGTGCCAGCAGCTTACGGCTAGCGGGAGCTTTAACCTACGAGCAGTACTTC.

This clonotype was counted a few times. The chain joins TRBV7-2 to TRBJ2-3; TRBD2 matches at 9 bases. V lost 7 bases, J lost 5 bases, and 13 bases stayed unmatched. The CDR3 sequence is 16 residues long. Germline-derived CDR1 and CDR2 are SGHTA and FQGNSA. CDR3 nucleotide sequence: TGTGCCAGCACCCCGAATAGCGGGGGAGAGTTAGATACGCAGTATTTT. Translated, it gives CASTPNSGGELDTQYF.